These T cell receptor beta chains were read from a single sample in a study of T cell changes during pregnancy in multiple sclerosis. The method was immunoSEQ multiplex PCR; TCRdb's version includes in-frame clones alone and lacks a portion of them. The table shows just under 60,000 clones, with over 90% occurring only once. The input for sequencing was peripheral blood, taken in the first trimester of pregnancy. Every receptor here comes from a female donor with multiple sclerosis, enrolled in a pregnancy study. CDR3s include the opening cysteine and the closing phenylalanine or tryptophan.

>TRBV25-1
CASSESRPGGSPLHF
>TRBV11-2
CASSFNLPGGQGRYEQYF
>TRBV27
CASSSATSGSQETQYF
>TRBV2
CATATGTGQPQHF
>TRBV7-9
CASSFPGSDSDTQYF
>TRBV7-2
CASSSGSTDTQYF
>TRBV7-8
CASSLGTGQTGYTF
>TRBV7-2
CASSSRDILYNSPLHF
>TRBV5-4
CASSLRRGQYYEQYF
>TRBV27
CASSLRPERDSYGYTF
>TRBV18
CASSPRDNTEAFF
>TRBV19
CASSIINSPLHF
>TRBV19
CASSRETSGGADTQYF
>TRBV18
CASSAGQGADTQYF
>TRBV7-2
CASATQGFGYTF
>TRBV4-2
CASSQDRSGGKEQYF
>TRBV7-2
CASSLLPGQGAHVNYYTF
>TRBV11-3
CASSLPGNTIYF
>TRBV2
CASRDRRNEQYF
>TRBV9
CASSASLIPGGPSSYNEQFF
>TRBV6-4
CASSDSTSGGGNEQFF
>TRBV5-5
CASSLGGGQGAKPQHF